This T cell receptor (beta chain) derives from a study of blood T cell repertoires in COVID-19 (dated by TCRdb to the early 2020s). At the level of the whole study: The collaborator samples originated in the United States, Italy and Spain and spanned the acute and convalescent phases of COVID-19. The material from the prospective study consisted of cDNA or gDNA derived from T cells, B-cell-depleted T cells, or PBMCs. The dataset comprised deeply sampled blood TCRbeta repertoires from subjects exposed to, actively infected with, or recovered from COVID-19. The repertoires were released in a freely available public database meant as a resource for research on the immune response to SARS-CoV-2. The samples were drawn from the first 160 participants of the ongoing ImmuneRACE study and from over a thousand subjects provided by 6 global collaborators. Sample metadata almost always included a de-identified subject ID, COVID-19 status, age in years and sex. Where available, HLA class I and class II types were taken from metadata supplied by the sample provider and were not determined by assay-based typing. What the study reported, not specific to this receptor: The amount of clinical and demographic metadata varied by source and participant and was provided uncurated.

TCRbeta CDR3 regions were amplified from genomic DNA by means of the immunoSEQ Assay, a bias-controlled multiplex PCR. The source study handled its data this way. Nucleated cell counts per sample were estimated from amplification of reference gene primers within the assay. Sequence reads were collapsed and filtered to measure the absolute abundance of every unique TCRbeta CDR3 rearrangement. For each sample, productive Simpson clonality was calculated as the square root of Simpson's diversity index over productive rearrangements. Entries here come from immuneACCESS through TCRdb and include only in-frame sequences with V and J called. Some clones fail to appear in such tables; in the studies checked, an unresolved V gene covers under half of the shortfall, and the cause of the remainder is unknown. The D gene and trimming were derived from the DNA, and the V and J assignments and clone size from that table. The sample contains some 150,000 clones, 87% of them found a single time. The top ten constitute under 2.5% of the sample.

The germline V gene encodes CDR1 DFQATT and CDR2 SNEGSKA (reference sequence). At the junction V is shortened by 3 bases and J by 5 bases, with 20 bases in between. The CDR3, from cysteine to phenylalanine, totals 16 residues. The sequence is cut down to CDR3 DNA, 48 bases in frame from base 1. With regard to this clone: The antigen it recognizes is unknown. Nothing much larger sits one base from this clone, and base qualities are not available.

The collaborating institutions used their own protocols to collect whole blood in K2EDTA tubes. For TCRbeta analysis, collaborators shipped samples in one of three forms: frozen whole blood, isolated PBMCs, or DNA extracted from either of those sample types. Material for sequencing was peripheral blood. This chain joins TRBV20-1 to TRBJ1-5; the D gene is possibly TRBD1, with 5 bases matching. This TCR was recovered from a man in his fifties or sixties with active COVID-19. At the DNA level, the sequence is TGCAGTGCTAGTAGTTCGGAAAGGGGCGGAGATCAGCCCCAGCATTTT. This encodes CSASSSERGGDQPQHF.